This T cell receptor beta chain was found in a study of blood T cells in healthy people across ages. Study-level results: Per-million-T-cell TCR beta diversity fell roughly linearly with age. Bulk PBMC profiling left naive and antigen-experienced comparisons inconclusive.

About this clonotype itself: The antigen remains undetermined.

V lost 5 bases to trimming and J lost 3 bases; unmatched junction nucleotides: 6. The CDR3 runs 14 residues. Researchers report isolating at least 7 million PBMCs per sample. With a J-beta primer mix and a sample-barcoded 5' primer, a second PCR ran about 7 to 11 cycles. The yield of each sample was at least 2.5 million CDR3-containing paired-end reads. TCRdb reanalysed the 5' RACE reads using MiXCR and keeps one entry per CDR3 protein. The sample yields about 580,000 distinct CDR3 sequences, 45% to 55% seen once. The origin of this receptor is an older man in good health. The specimen was blood. V usage is TRBV12-3 or TRBV12-4 and J usage is TRBJ2-7, with TRBD1 matching over 8 bases. CDR3 nucleotide sequence: TGTGCCAGCAGTACCCTGGGACAGGTCTACGAGCAGTACTTC. Translating gives CASSTLGQVYEQYF.